The 13 T cell receptor beta chains below were found in one sample sequenced in a study of cytomegalovirus exposure and HLA in healthy donors. Researchers ran the PCR with 60 Vbeta and 13 Jbeta primers. Profiled with immunoSEQ multiplex PCR; TCRdb holds only in-frame clones, not every one. The table shows under 110,000 clones, with roughly four fifths occurring only once. Sequenced sample: PBMCs. These receptors were taken from a man aged 55 to 70 in good health and CMV-seronegative.

The chain recombines TRBV11-2 with TRBJ2-5; a possible D gene is TRBD1 (6 bases). Per the germline V gene, CDR1 is SGHAT and CDR2 is FQNNGV. Trimming removed 6 bases from V and 5 bases from J, with 16 bases in between. There are 14 residues in the CDR3. For the CDR3, the DNA is TGTGCCAGCAGACCCACACAGGGTTTCGAGACCCAGTACTTC. This codes for CASRPTQGFETQYF.

The CDR3, as DNA: TGTGCCAGCAGCGCTCCCGGGAGCACTGAAGCTTTCTTT. Translating gives CASSAPGSTEAFF. This chain uses TRBV9 with TRBJ1-1, with D uncertain. Per germline, CDR1 SGDLS and CDR2 YYNGEE. The CDR3 sequence is 13 residues long. V lost 3 bases, J lost 4 bases, and 10 bases lay in between.

The chain joins TRBV9 to TRBJ1-4, with TRBD1 identical over 7 bases. Per the germline V gene, CDR1 is SGDLS and CDR2 is YYNGEE. Germline trimming cut 3 bases from V and 3 bases from J; bases unmatched to any gene: 8. The length of the CDR3 is 16 residues. The CDR3 is CASSASPGQPNEKLFF. The CDR3 region has the DNA TGTGCCAGCAGCGCCTCCCCGGGACAGCCTAATGAAAAACTGTTTTTT.

The chain recombines TRBV7-8 with TRBJ1-1; TRBD1 might be the D (5 bases). The germline V gene encodes CDR1 SGHVS and CDR2 FQNEAQ. The germline V and J ends were trimmed by 3 bases and 5 bases, with 10 bases remaining between them. This CDR3 has 13 residues. The CDR3 DNA is TGTGCCAGCAGCTTGTCGGGGGGGACTGAAGCTTTCTTT. Translated, it gives CASSLSGGTEAFF.

The sample holds a few counts of this clone. This sequence joins TRBV7-3 and TRBJ1-6; TRBD1 matches at 7 bases. The germline gives CDR1 SGHTA, CDR2 FQGTGA. The CDR3 extends over 14 amino acids. The junction had 12 bases not matched to a gene; V was cut back by 8 bases and J by 11 bases. CDR3 in DNA: TGTGCCAGCGGTAGAGGGGGCTCCGTGACACCCCTCCACTTT. It yields the protein CASGRGGSVTPLHF.

The J gene is TRBJ2-3, the V gene TRBV27; 12 bases fit TRBD2. The CDR3 runs to 16 residues. CDR1 is MNHEY, CDR2 SMNVEV, per germline (reference sequence). Unmatched junction bases numbered 4, after V lost 0 bases and J lost 6 bases. Here the CDR3 reads CASSLSRTSGADTQYF. CDR3 nucleotide sequence: TGTGCCAGCAGTTTATCCCGGACTAGCGGGGCGGATACGCAGTATTTT.

This clone was counted a few times. Its ends do not fully match the called genes, so a read error is possible. V is TRBV6-1 and J is TRBJ2-5; TRBD1 matches 7 bases. The germline CDR1 and CDR2 sequences are MNHNS and SASEGT. The CDR3 length is 13 residues. CDR3 coding DNA: TGTGCCAGCAGCGAAACAGGGGTGGAGAGCCAGTACTTC. Translation: CASSETGVESQYF.

This clone was seen a handful of times. The chain combines TRBV5-1 with TRBJ1-3; D call uncertain. The CDR3 has 14 residues. The V end lost 5 bases, the J end lost 0 bases, and 9 bases lay between the germline ends. Germline V gene lookup returns CDR1 SGHRS and CDR2 YFSETQ. The CDR3, as DNA: TGCGCCAGCAGGGTAGATTACTCTGGAAACACCATATATTTT. Amino acid sequence: CASRVDYSGNTIYF.

This rearrangement joins TRBV5-4 to TRBJ2-3, with 7 nucleotides matching TRBD1. The CDR3 runs to 15 residues. Per germline, CDR1 SGHNT and CDR2 YYREEE (reference sequence). After removal of 4 bases from V and 2 bases from J, the junction contained 7 bases not matched to a gene. CDR3 amino acids: CASSPEGGNTDTQYF. CDR3 nucleotide sequence: TGTGCCAGCAGCCCCGAAGGGGGCAACACAGATACGCAGTATTTT.

This clone has more than one count but fewer than ten. The J gene is TRBJ1-1, the V gene TRBV5-1, with 9 nucleotides matching TRBD1. CDR1 and CDR2 (germline): SGHRS, YFSETQ. CDR3 size: 13 residues. The junction had 6 bases not matched to a gene; V was cut back by 1 base and J by 11 bases. CDR3 in amino acids: CASSLSPDRGAFF. CDR3 sequence (DNA): TGCGCCAGCAGCTTGTCGCCGGACAGGGGTGCTTTCTTT.

This sequence joins TRBV4-3 and TRBJ2-7, with 10 bases fitting TRBD1. Germline V gene sequence: CDR1 LGHNA, CDR2 YSLEER. The CDR3 is 14 residues long. Trimming at V came to 3 bases and at J to 6 bases, leaving 5 bases not matched to a gene. CDR3 protein: CASSHRQGAAEQYF. In nucleotides, the CDR3 is TGCGCCAGCAGCCATAGACAGGGGGCGGCCGAGCAGTACTTC.

The genes are TRBV4-1 and TRBJ2-3, with a possible D match to TRBD2 (6 bases). The V end was cut by 0 bases, the J end by 2 bases, with 24 bases between. CDR1 and CDR2 from the germline V gene are MGHRA and YSYEKL. The CDR3 spans 20 residues. CDR3 loop: CASSQDYWVGPAGPTDTQYF. For the CDR3, the DNA is TGCGCCAGCAGCCAAGATTATTGGGTGGGGCCGGCGGGGCCCACAGATACGCAGTATTTT.

The CDR3: CASSPGTSGGELFF. The CDR3 bases are TGTGCCAGCAGCCCCGGGACTAGCGGCGGGGAGCTGTTTTTT. The rearrangement joins TRBV7-3 to TRBJ2-2; 11 bases match TRBD2. CDR3 size: 14 residues. With 5 bases clipped from V and 7 bases from J, the junction kept 3 bases outside the gene matches. Germline CDR1 reads SGHTA; CDR2 reads FQGTGA.